The clone carrying this T cell receptor (beta chain) was observed a few times. Its antigen is still unknown. This specimen belongs to a study of T cells in Graves' hyperthyroidism and ophthalmopathy. Study-level results: Most thyroid clonotypes that were expanded above 0.001 also turned up in blood.

The investigators amplified TCR beta CDR3 regions from RNA transcripts. The HTBI primer set drove a first-round RT-PCR of the TCR CDR3. From the multiplex PCR reads, TCRdb called clonotypes with MiXCR, one entry per CDR3 protein. This sample has 650,000 to 800,000 distinct CDR3 sequences, with just under 45% found just once. The CDR3 covers 17 residues. Germline trimming cut 0 bases from V and 0 bases from J; bases unmatched to any gene: 5. Germline-derived CDR1 and CDR2 are SGHRS and YFSETQ. The sequence came from an adult man with Graves' disease, either hyperthyroidism or ophthalmopathy (not recorded which). Sequencing was carried out using peripheral blood or thyroid tissue (not recorded which). The chain joins TRBV5-1 to TRBJ2-2; TRBD2 aligns across 7 bases. The CDR3: CASSLGASGANTGELFF. The DNA for the CDR3 is TGCGCCAGCAGCTTGGGGGCTAGCGGAGCGAACACCGGGGAGCTGTTTTTT.